What follows are 31 T cell receptor beta chains derived from one specimen sequenced in a study of CD8+ T cells in alopecia areata. The authors extracted RNA and reverse transcribed it into cDNA as the sequencing template. Clones were read by immunoSEQ multiplex PCR, and TCRdb kept only the in-frame ones, dropping some. Altogether roughly 110,000 clones were found in the sample, and no singletons occur. The sample was lesional skin. The receptors stem from a C3H/HeJ mouse with alopecia areata. The mouse line has the MHC haplotype H2-k.

Note on this clone: The protein listed by TCRdb differs at residue 12 from the translated DNA, so the DNA translation is shown. The genes are named according to mouse. The CDR3 end falls 3 residues outside the read, so it is completed with the germline J gene. The J gene is TRBJ1-3, the V gene TRBV13-2; D may be TRBD1 (6 bases). The V gene's germline CDR1 is NNHNN and CDR2 SYGAGS (reference sequence). This CDR3 contains 15 residues. V lost 3 bases, J lost 0 bases, and 10 bases lay in between. The CDR3 bases that were read are TGTGCCAGCGGTGGAGGACAGATTTCTGGAAATACG. Translated: CASGGGQISGNT. The complete CDR3 protein is CASGGGQISGNTLYF.

This clone has a handful of counts. These gene names are mouse names. The sequence runs out 4 residues before the end of the CDR3; the remainder is reconstructed from the germline J gene. The chain uses TRBV13-3 and TRBJ2-4; TRBD1 aligns across 8 bases. After removal of 2 bases from V and 3 bases from J, the junction contained 5 bases not matched to a gene. Germline V gene sequence: CDR1 NNHDY, CDR2 SYVADS. This CDR3 contains 15 residues. The sequenced CDR3 bases are TGTGCCAGCAGTGAGCCGGACAGGGACCAAAAC. Amino acids: CASSEPDRDQN. The full CDR3 sequence reads CASSEPDRDQNTLYF.

Note on this clone: The germline and genes are mouse ones. The CDR3 is cut off 4 residues early in the read; its end comes from the germline J gene. The chain recombines TRBV17 with TRBJ2-3; D perhaps matches TRBD1 (5 bases). The CDR3 loop spans 16 amino acids. V lost 0 bases to trimming and J lost 0 bases, with 10 bases between them. CDR1 and CDR2 from the germline V gene are MNHDT and YYDKIL. CDR3 amino acids: CASSRDPGYSAETLYF. Partial CDR3 DNA: TGTGCTAGCAGTAGAGATCCAGGGTATAGTGCAGAA.

As to this clone: The gene names here belong to mouse. The missing CDR3 end, 4 residues past where the read stops, is filled in from the germline J gene. The V call is TRBV1, the J call TRBJ2-2, with D maybe TRBD2 (6 bases). This CDR3 is built from 14 residues. In germline, CDR1 is NSQYPW, CDR2 LRSPGD (reference sequence). Trimming cost V 4 bases and J 4 bases, with 10 bases left between them. Here the CDR3 reads CTCSGGVGTGQLYF. CDR3 bases read: TGCACCTGCAGTGGGGGGGTTGGCACCGGG.

This clone was seen ten or more times. Mouse germline and gene names are used. CDR3 sequence reads: CTCSAPGHLQDTQYF. CDR3 DNA (partial): TGCACCTGCAGTGCCCCGGGACACCTCCAAGAC. The chain recombines TRBV1 with TRBJ2-5; D may be TRBD1 (6 bases). The missing CDR3 end, 4 residues past where the read stops, is filled in from the germline J gene. In germline, CDR1 is NSQYPW, CDR2 LRSPGD (reference sequence). This CDR3 has 15 amino acids. V was shortened by 3 bases and J by 2 bases, with 12 bases between the two germline ends.

This clone was detected a few times. Each gene name is a mouse one. The CDR3 is cut off 4 residues early in the read; its end comes from the germline J gene. The gene calls are TRBV13-1 and TRBJ2-3; TRBD1 matches 8 bases. Germline values: CDR1 NSHNY, CDR2 SYGAGN. The CDR3 sequence is 16 residues long. V lost 0 bases and J lost 0; bases outside the gene matches: 3. The CDR3 sequence: CASSDVDRGSAETLYF. The sequenced CDR3 bases are TGTGCCAGCAGTGATGTTGACAGGGGTAGTGCAGAA.

Of note for this clone: Any gene name here is a mouse gene name. From the germline J gene comes the end of the CDR3, since the read stops 4 residues before it. The rearrangement joins TRBV13-3 to TRBJ2-1; 8 nucleotides align to TRBD1. CDR1 is NNHDY, CDR2 SYVADS, per germline. This CDR3 is 11 amino acids long. The ends lost 9 bases at V and 6 bases at J; junction bases unmatched: 2. The CDR3 DNA, read in part, is TGTGCCAAGGACAGGGTTGCT. This sequence encodes CAKDRVA. The CDR3 as a whole reads CAKDRVAEQFF.

Of note for this clone: Gene names and germline refer to mouse. The read falls 4 residues short of the CDR3 end, and the missing part is taken from the germline J gene. The chain combines TRBV19 with TRBJ2-5; 8 positions agree with TRBD2. Germline values: CDR1 FNHDT, CDR2 SITEND (reference sequence). The length of the CDR3 is 15 residues. Trimming removed 0 bases from V and 2 bases from J; junction bases left unmatched: 2. The sequenced part of the CDR3 DNA is TGTGCCAGCAGTATAGCTGGGGGGAGCCAAGAC. Its translation: CASSIAGGSQD. The CDR3, in full, reads CASSIAGGSQDTQYF.

This clone has just a few counts. The listed genes are named as in mouse. The CDR3 end falls 4 residues outside the read, so it is completed with the germline J gene. The chain employs TRBV5 and TRBJ2-2; the D gene is possibly TRBD2 (6 bases). Trimming removed 1 base at V and 0 bases at J, with 6 bases between. Per the germline V gene, CDR1 is LGHNA and CDR2 is YNLKQL (reference sequence). This CDR3 region has 15 residues. The CDR3 DNA, read in part, is TGTGCCAGCAGCCAAGTGGGGGCAAACACCGGG. This encodes CASSQVGANTG. The whole CDR3 sequence reads CASSQVGANTGQLYF.

This clone was counted between two and nine times. The listed genes are named as in mouse. The missing CDR3 end, 4 residues past where the read stops, is filled in from the germline J gene. The rearrangement joins TRBV13-3 to TRBJ1-4; 8 bases align to TRBD1. The CDR3 sequence is 14 residues long. CDR1 is NNHDY, CDR2 SYVADS, per germline. CDR3 sequence reads: CASSTDRGGERLFF. The CDR3 bases that were read are TGTGCCAGCAGTACTGACAGGGGTGGCGAA. The full variable domain, its missing parts supplied by reference TRBV13-3 and TRBJ1-4, is EAAVTQSPRSKVAVTGGKVTLSCHQTNNHDYMYWYRQDTGHGLRLIHYSYVADSTEKGDIPDGYKASRPSQENFSLILELASLSQTAVYFCASSTDRGGERLFFGHGTKLSVL.

About this clone itself: Gene labels here are mouse ones. The read stops 4 residues short of the end of the CDR3; the missing end is completed from the germline J gene. This rearrangement joins TRBV31 to TRBJ1-2; possible D gene TRBD1, 6 bases. The CDR3 runs 13 residues. Trimming pared 2 bases from V and 4 bases from J, leaving 11 bases between. Germline V gives CDR1 GKSSPN, CDR2 SITVG. The covered CDR3 bases are TGTGCCTGGAGTTCACAGACAGGCTCC. Protein: CAWSSQTGS. The complete CDR3 protein is CAWSSQTGSDYTF.

This clone was seen a handful of times. At residue 13, TCRdb's protein disagrees with the DNA translation; the protein shown here derives from the DNA. The gene names here belong to mouse. Read coverage stops 3 residues before the CDR3 terminus; the germline J gene supplies the remainder. The J gene is TRBJ1-6, the V gene TRBV19; TRBD1 agrees at 11 bases. TRBJ1-6 counts as an open reading frame of uncertain function. The ends lost 3 bases at V and 5 bases at J; junction bases unmatched: 4. Germline CDR1 reads FNHDT; CDR2 reads SITEND (reference sequence). This CDR3 spans 16 amino acids. The CDR3 reads CASSTWTGGNNSPLYF. The sequenced part of the CDR3 DNA is TGTGCCAGCAGTACCTGGACAGGGGGCAATAATTCGCCC.

This clone came up a few times. All gene names here are mouse names. The sequenced fragment ends 4 residues before the CDR3 boundary, so the rest is inferred from the germline J gene. The chain employs TRBV13-2 and TRBJ2-1; tentative D call: TRBD1 (5 bases). In germline, CDR1 is NNHNN, CDR2 SYGAGS (reference sequence). The CDR3 is 14 residues long. The V gene lost 1 base and the J gene lost 2 bases, with 7 bases spanning the gap. The sequenced part of the CDR3 DNA is TGTGCCAGCGGTGATTTCAGGGACTATGCT. It yields the protein CASGDFRDYA. The whole CDR3 protein reads CASGDFRDYAEQFF.

This clone was recorded a few times. Mouse names are used for the genes. With the read ending 4 residues before the CDR3 end, the germline J gene is used to fill in that end. The chain carries TRBV1 and TRBJ2-1, with 11 bases fitting TRBD2. The length of the CDR3 is 15 residues. The V gene's germline CDR1 is NSQYPW and CDR2 LRSPGD (reference sequence). V shed 6 bases and J 0 bases; nucleotides not matched to a gene: 1. CDR3 DNA (partial): TGCACCTGCAGCACTGGGGGGGCTAACTATGCT. Protein: CTCSTGGANYA. The whole CDR3 protein is CTCSTGGANYAEQFF.

As for this clone: The genes are named according to mouse. The read halts 4 residues ahead of the CDR3 end, with the missing end drawn from the germline J gene. This sequence joins TRBV1 and TRBJ1-1; the match to TRBD1 covers 9 bases. CDR1 and CDR2 from the germline V gene are NSQYPW and LRSPGD (reference sequence). The CDR3 is 16 amino acids. Trimming cost V 0 bases and J 4 bases; bases outside gene matches: 6. The CDR3 loop reads CTCSADEGQGSTEVFF. Partial CDR3 DNA: TGCACCTGCAGTGCAGATGAGGGACAGGGAAGCACA.

The table lists this clone with a few counts. Gene names and germline match the mouse. The sequence runs out 4 residues before the end of the CDR3; the remainder is reconstructed from the germline J gene. The V gene is TRBV13-1, the J gene TRBJ1-1; 10 bases align to TRBD1. V shed 3 bases, J shed 0 bases, and the junction held 5 bases outside the gene matches. CDR1 and CDR2 (germline): NSHNY, SYGAGN. The CDR3 contains 16 residues. CDR3 protein: CASSVPGQGSNTEVFF. The CDR3 bases that were read are TGTGCCAGCAGTGTACCGGGACAGGGGTCAAACACA.

A few counts support this clone. Gene names refer to mouse genes. Read sequence stops 4 residues before the CDR3 end, and the germline J gene provides the missing end. The chain has TRBV19 and TRBJ1-4, with 8 bases identical to TRBD1. This CDR3 is 17 amino acids long. CDR1 and CDR2 from the germline V gene are FNHDT and SITEND (reference sequence). The CDR3 sequence is CASSRESKDRESERLFF. The covered CDR3 bases are TGTGCCAGCAGTAGAGAATCGAAGGACAGGGAATCCGAA.

This clone was seen a handful of times. The gene names here belong to mouse. The CDR3 spells CASSDLGLGGPSAETLYF. CDR3 DNA, as far as it was read: TGTGCCAGCAGTGATTTGGGACTGGGGGGTCCTAGTGCAGAA. This rearrangement joins TRBV13-3 to TRBJ2-3; TRBD2 aligns across 12 bases. The CDR3 end lies 4 residues beyond the end of the read and is filled in from the germline J gene. J was trimmed by 0 bases and V by 1 base; bases with no gene match: 6. The CDR3 runs 18 residues. Germline V gene lookup returns CDR1 NNHDY and CDR2 SYVADS.

On this clone: Each gene name is a mouse one. Read coverage stops 4 residues before the CDR3 terminus; the germline J gene supplies the remainder. This chain links TRBV19 with TRBJ2-4; TRBD2 might be the D (7 bases). The CDR3 is 16 residues long. Germline-derived CDR1 and CDR2 are FNHDT and SITEND (reference sequence). With 1 base removed from V and 1 base from J, the gap between germline ends came to 13 bases. The CDR3 DNA, read in part, is TGTGCCAGCAGTATAAGGGGGGCGCCGGGTCAAAAC. It codes for CASSIRGAPGQN. The whole CDR3 protein is CASSIRGAPGQNTLYF.

Worth noting for this clone: All gene names here are mouse names. The observed sequence ends 4 residues before the CDR3 terminus, with the missing tail filled in from the germline J gene. This chain connects TRBV1 to TRBJ2-2, with D perhaps matching TRBD1 (6 bases). Trimming stripped 5 bases from V and 2 bases from J, with 12 bases between. This CDR3 is built from 15 residues. In germline, CDR1 is NSQYPW, CDR2 LRSPGD (reference sequence). The covered CDR3 bases are TGCACCTGCAGTCGACGGCAGGGGAACACCGGG. It encodes CTCSRRQGNTG. The full-length CDR3 reads as CTCSRRQGNTGQLYF.

Details on this clone: Germline and genes: mouse. The CDR3 DNA, read in part, is TGTGCCAGCAGTGTCTCTGGGGGGGCGCGCCAAGAC. It is translated as CASSVSGGARQD. The entire CDR3 protein is CASSVSGGARQDTQYF. The V gene is TRBV13-3, the J gene TRBJ2-5; 10 positions match TRBD2. The CDR3 end falls 4 residues outside the read, so it is completed with the germline J gene. Germline trimming cut 3 bases from V and 2 bases from J; bases unmatched to any gene: 6. The V gene's germline CDR1 is NNHDY and CDR2 SYVADS. This CDR3 is built from 16 residues.

As for this clone: Germline and genes: mouse. The CDR3 end lies 4 residues beyond the end of the read and is filled in from the germline J gene. This chain connects TRBV19 to TRBJ2-3; TRBD2 agrees at 8 bases. J lost 1 base, V lost 5 bases, and 3 bases had no gene match. The CDR3 covers 14 residues. Germline V gene sequence: CDR1 FNHDT, CDR2 SITEND (reference sequence). The CDR3 spells CASRDWDGAETLYF. CDR3 bases read: TGTGCCAGCAGGGACTGGGATGGTGCAGAA.

This clone was counted between two and nine times. Gene names follow the mouse nomenclature. Read coverage stops 4 residues before the CDR3 terminus; the germline J gene supplies the remainder. The V and J genes are TRBV19 and TRBJ2-1, with D possibly TRBD2 on 5 matching bases. V was pared by 2 bases and J by 6 bases, with 9 bases between. CDR1 and CDR2 (germline): FNHDT, SITEND (reference sequence). This CDR3 has 13 amino acids. Partial CDR3 DNA: TGTGCCAGCAGTATTGGGGTTGGTGCT. Its translation: CASSIGVGA. The full CDR3 protein is CASSIGVGAEQFF. Supplemented by reference TRBV19 and TRBJ2-1, the full variable domain reads GGIITQTPKFLIGQEGQKLTLKCQQNFNHDTMYWYRQDSGKGLRLIYYSITENDLQKGDLSEGYDASREKKSSFSLTVTSAQKNEMAVFLCASSIGVGAEQFFGPGTRLTVL.

Of note for this clone: At residue 11, the translated DNA and the protein in TCRdb do not agree; the protein given here is derived from the DNA. Gene names are the mouse ones. The read falls 3 residues short of the CDR3 end, and the missing part is taken from the germline J gene. This chain joins TRBV1 and TRBJ1-6; D gene unclear. TRBJ1-6 is flagged as an ORF with uncertain function. The CDR3 has 14 residues. The V end lost 6 bases, the J end lost 1 base, and 7 bases lay between the germline ends. The germline V gene has CDR1 NSQYPW and CDR2 LRSPGD (reference sequence). CDR3 sequence: CTCRRHSYNSPLYF. CDR3 DNA, as far as it was read: TGCACCTGCAGGAGACACTCCTATAATTCGCCC.

On this clone: The gene symbols are mouse symbols. The read ends 4 residues shy of where the CDR3 ends; the end is completed using the germline J gene. This chain links TRBV19 with TRBJ2-2, with 12 bases that match TRBD2. The V and J ends lost 6 bases and 2 bases, in that order; junction bases with no gene match: 8. The CDR3 contains 17 residues. Germline V CDR1 and CDR2: FNHDT, SITEND (reference sequence). The CDR3 is CASTLDWGGANTGQLYF. The DNA read from the CDR3 is TGTGCCAGCACCCTCGACTGGGGGGGCGCGAACACCGGG.

This clone turned up a few times. Any gene name here is a mouse gene name. The read gets to within 4 residues of the CDR3 end, and the germline J gene fills in the rest. V gene TRBV1 combines with J gene TRBJ2-7, with 8 bases that match TRBD2. With V trimmed by 0 bases and J by 0 bases, 4 bases remained unmatched. The CDR3 is 16 amino acids. Per the germline V gene, CDR1 is NSQYPW and CDR2 is LRSPGD (reference sequence). The CDR3 DNA, read in part, is TGCACCTGCAGTGCAGATTTGCTGGGGGGCTCCTAT. It is translated as CTCSADLLGGSY. From start to end, the CDR3 is CTCSADLLGGSYEQYF.

As regards this clone: Mouse germline and gene names are used. Read data end 4 residues before the CDR3 end; the end is taken from the germline J gene. The chain carries TRBV19 and TRBJ2-5, with D maybe TRBD1 (6 bases). V lost 4 bases and J 2 bases, leaving 11 bases between the germline ends. CDR3 length: 14 amino acids. In germline, CDR1 is FNHDT, CDR2 SITEND (reference sequence). CDR3 DNA (partial): TGTGCCAGCAGTCCTCGGGACACCCAAGAC. It codes for CASSPRDTQD. The CDR3, in full, reads CASSPRDTQDTQYF.

This clone was counted only a few times. Gene and germline names: mouse. The CDR3 extends 4 residues past the end of the read, so its final part is completed from the germline J gene. The chain has TRBV13-3 and TRBJ1-1; 7 bases are a match to TRBD1. The CDR3 loop spans 16 amino acids. Looked up from germline, CDR1 is NNHDY and CDR2 is SYVADS. V shed 3 bases and J 0 bases; nucleotides not matched to a gene: 8. The sequenced CDR3 bases are TGTGCCAGCAGTGGCTCGACAGGGAGGGCAAACACA. Translating gives CASSGSTGRANT. The full CDR3 protein reads CASSGSTGRANTEVFF.

This clone was counted at least ten times. Mouse gene names and germline throughout. With the read ending 4 residues before the CDR3 end, the germline J gene is used to fill in that end. The chain combines TRBV13-3 with TRBJ2-1; TRBD2 agrees at 7 bases. Germline CDR1 NNHDY, CDR2 SYVADS. The CDR3 consists of 15 residues. V trimming: 5 bases; J trimming: 0 bases; junction bases outside the gene matches: 5. CDR3 DNA, as far as it was read: TGTGCCAGCAGCCACTGGGGAAATAACTATGCT. Protein: CASSHWGNNYA. The whole CDR3 reads CASSHWGNNYAEQFF.

About this clone: The genes are named according to mouse. The read terminates 4 residues before the CDR3 end, so the remaining end is supplied by the germline J gene. The V and J genes are TRBV31 and TRBJ1-2; 8 positions agree with TRBD1. This CDR3 is 12 amino acids long. The V gene's germline CDR1 is GKSSPN and CDR2 SITVG. CDR3 sequence: CAWDRGESDYTF. The CDR3 bases that were read are TGTGCCTGGGACAGGGGAGAGTCC. Supplemented by reference TRBV31 and TRBJ1-2, the full variable domain reads AQTIHQWPVAEIKAVGSPLSLGCTIKGKSSPNLYWYWQATGGTLQQLFYSITVGQVESVVQLNLSASRPKDDQFILSTEKLLLSHSGFYLCAWDRGESDYTFGSGTRLLVI.

In its sample, this clone was seen a few times. Each gene name is a mouse one. The observed sequence ends 4 residues before the CDR3 terminus, with the missing tail filled in from the germline J gene. The V call is TRBV13-1, the J call TRBJ1-4, with 9 positions matching TRBD1. Looked up from germline, CDR1 is NSHNY and CDR2 is SYGAGN. The trim removed 5 bases at V and 3 bases at J, leaving 5 bases unmatched. There are 15 residues in the CDR3. The CDR3 spells CASRGGDRANERLFF. The CDR3 DNA, read in part, is TGTGCCAGCAGGGGGGGGGACAGGGCCAACGAA.